Detailed here is one TCR beta chain. Its antigen is currently unknown. Looked up from germline, CDR1 is SGHTA and CDR2 is FQGNSA. The CDR3 length is 14 residues. This sample is part of a study of T cell clusters in autoimmune cytopenias. Overall study results and limits: Primary autoimmune cytopenia patients appeared to lack physiological T cell clusters present in healthy donors.

TRB amplification used roughly 250 ng of peripheral blood genomic DNA. One tube held mixed TRB-A and TRB-B primer pools for touch-down PCR. TCRdb reanalyzed the multiplex PCR reads and collapses them to one entry per CDR3 protein, without DNA. In total, the table holds about 5,000 distinct CDR3 sequences. The J gene is TRBJ1-2, the V gene TRBV7-2; the TCRdb call, TRBD1, lacks DNA for checking. Sequencing was performed on peripheral blood. The source is a human donor with an autoimmune cytopenia or autoimmune hepatitis (not recorded which). This CDR3 reads CASSSSGDSYGYTF.